This TCR beta chain was identified in a study of blood T cell repertoires in COVID-19 (dated by TCRdb to 2018 to 2021). Regarding the study in general: The collaborator samples originated in the United States, Italy and Spain and spanned the acute and convalescent phases of COVID-19. The material from the prospective study consisted of cDNA or gDNA derived from T cells, B-cell-depleted T cells, or PBMCs. Deeply sampled blood TCRbeta repertoires from subjects exposed to, actively infected with, or recovered from COVID-19 were included in the dataset. The repertoires were made available in a free public database intended to serve as a resource for research on the immune response to SARS-CoV-2. The samples were drawn from two sources: the first 160 participants of the ongoing ImmuneRACE study, and about 1,300 subjects contributed by 6 global collaborators. Sample metadata almost always included a de-identified subject ID, COVID-19 status, age in years and sex. HLA class I and class II types, where available, came from metadata supplied by the sample provider rather than from assay-based typing.

The study at large found these results: How much clinical and demographic metadata was included differed by source and by participant, and the metadata was provided uncurated.

A remark on this clone: Which antigen it targets is not known. The record has no base qualities; no much larger clone is one base away.

The collaborating institutions used their own protocols to collect whole blood in K2EDTA tubes. For TCRbeta analysis, collaborators shipped samples in one of three forms: frozen whole blood, isolated PBMCs, or DNA extracted from either of those sample types. The CDR3, from cysteine to phenylalanine, totals 12 residues. The CDR3 DNA has 36 bases and is translated from base 1. CDR1 is given as SGHVS and CDR2 as FQNEAQ, both from the germline V gene. Trimming removed 5 bases from V and 3 bases from J, leaving 8 bases between the germline ends. TCRbeta CDR3 regions were amplified from genomic DNA using the immunoSEQ Assay, a bias-controlled multiplex PCR. On the study's bioinformatics: Nucleated cell counts per sample were estimated from amplification of reference gene primers within the assay. To quantify the absolute abundance of each unique TCRbeta CDR3 rearrangement, sequence reads were collapsed and filtered. For each sample, productive Simpson clonality was calculated as the square root of Simpson's diversity index over productive rearrangements. TCRdb carries this immuneACCESS record with in-frame sequences only. Its versions omit some clonotypes, under half of them owing to an unresolved V gene in the studies checked, with the rest unexplained. V, J and clone size are taken as reported in that table, and D and trimming were inferred from the DNA itself. This sample lists some 150,000 clones; around 87% were detected once. The ten largest make up about 4.6% of the sample.

This clonotype was obtained from an older woman with active or convalescent COVID-19. The specimen sequenced was peripheral blood. The chain was built from TRBV7-8 and TRBJ2-7, and the D gene may be TRBD1, 5 bases matching. Here the CDR3 is given as CASSPGIYEQYF. In nucleotide form, the sequence is TGTGCCAGCAGCCCAGGGATCTACGAGCAGTACTTC.